This TCR beta chain was found in a study of naive and memory T cell subsets. CMV status came from CD4+ IFNgamma after overnight CMV lysate stimulation. Cells stained for CD3, CD4, CD8, CD45RA, CD27 and viability were sorted into four CD45RA/CD27 subsets. Germline V gene lookup returns CDR1 SEHNR and CDR2 FQNEAQ (reference sequence). V dropped 5 bases and J dropped 4 bases, with 12 bases sitting between them. The CDR3 has 14 amino acids. Broader study findings: Over 85% of naive TCR sequences appeared only once, unlike memory subsets.

An equimolar mix of two oligonucleotides served as the beta constant-region primer for TRBC1 and TRBC2. Four rounds of PCR amplified the ligated cDNA using nested alpha and beta constant-region primers plus SP2. MiXCR, applied by TCRdb to the UMI-ligation and nested PCR reads, yields one record per CDR3 protein. The sample carries 130,000 or so distinct CDR3 sequences, 35% to 40% recorded once. Notes on this clonotype: The antigen is undetermined.

The receptor was derived from a human donor in good health. Sequenced sample: central memory CD4+ T cells from blood. J is TRBJ2-1 and V is TRBV7-9, with D perhaps TRBD2 (6 bases). CDR3 sequence: CASSRGGKYNEQFF. The CDR3 DNA reads as TGTGCCAGCAGCCGCGGCGGGAAATACAATGAGCAGTTCTTC.